One sample yielded the 16 T cell receptor beta chains listed below, sequenced in a study of beta chain features in type 1 diabetes. Of the isolated RNA, all was reverse transcribed, and so the sequenced material was expressed TCRB transcripts. Assay used: immunoSEQ multiplex PCR; TCRdb lists only in-frame clones, some missing. The profile shows more than 130,000 clones, 6.9% of them singletons. The specimen sequenced was central memory CD4+ T cells from blood. The receptors derive from a woman aged 25 to 39 in good health.

The chain joins TRBV7-2 to TRBJ2-7; D perhaps matches TRBD1 (5 bases). This CDR3 has 15 residues. The V gene lost 2 bases and the J gene lost 2 bases, with 13 bases spanning the gap. Germline CDR1 and CDR2: SGHTA and FQGNSA. The CDR3 loop is CASSLNPGPAYEQYF. CDR3 nucleotide sequence: TGTGCCAGCAGCTTAAACCCAGGGCCAGCCTACGAGCAGTACTTC.

The gene calls are TRBV19 and TRBJ2-1; TRBD1 matches 8 bases. The CDR3 is 15 residues long. V was clipped by 9 bases and J by 0 bases; unmatched bases: 7. Germline lookup yields CDR1 LNHDA and CDR2 SQIVND (reference sequence). CDR3 sequence (DNA): TGTGCCAGCACGCAGGGGACAGGCTCCTACAATGAGCAGTTCTTC. Amino acids: CASTQGTGSYNEQFF. The whole variable domain, filled in from reference TRBV19 and TRBJ2-1, reads DGGITQSPKYLFRKEGQNVTLSCEQNLNHDAMYWYRQDPGQGLRLIYYSQIVNDFQKGDIAEGYSVSREKKESFPLTVTSAQKNPTAFYLCASTQGTGSYNEQFFGPGTRLTVL.

This clone was seen repeatedly, ten times or more. The chain links TRBV4-1 to TRBJ1-4; weak D call: TRBD1 (6 bases). The CDR3 contains 14 residues. V was shortened by 1 base and J by 8 bases, with 11 bases between the two germline ends. Germline CDR1 and CDR2: MGHRA and YSYEKL. In nucleotides, the CDR3 is TGCGCCAGCAGCCAAGGGACAGTCAAAGAAAAACTGTTTTTT. Translating it yields CASSQGTVKEKLFF.

J is TRBJ1-4 and V is TRBV5-5; D is possibly TRBD1 (5 bases). V was clipped by 2 bases and J by 10 bases, with 21 bases between them. This CDR3 has 16 amino acids. CDR1 SGHKS and CDR2 YYEKEE come from the germline V gene (reference sequence). CDR3 amino acids: CASSFSWTRGGGKLFF. For the CDR3, the DNA is TGTGCCAGCAGCTTTTCGTGGACTAGGGGCGGTGGAAAACTGTTTTTT.

This clone has just a few counts. This chain uses TRBV7-2 with TRBJ2-3; D not resolved. The germline V and J ends were trimmed by 2 bases and 4 bases, with 13 bases remaining between them. The germline V gene encodes CDR1 SGHTA and CDR2 FQGNSA. The CDR3 totals 15 residues. This chain's CDR3 is CASSLLSQRADTQYF. CDR3 DNA sequence: TGTGCCAGCAGCTTATTATCCCAACGGGCAGATACGCAGTATTTT.

V gene TRBV25-1 combines with J gene TRBJ1-3, with D hard to call. The CDR3 spans 13 residues. Per the germline V gene, CDR1 is MGHDK and CDR2 is SYGVNS. Deletions cut 6 bases from V and 4 bases from J, with 10 bases between. The CDR3 here is CASRGDTGNTIYF. CDR3 nucleotide sequence: TGTGCCAGCAGGGGTGACACCGGAAACACCATATATTTT.

This clone was detected a few times. The chain joins TRBV6-5 to TRBJ1-1; no clear D gene. CDR1 and CDR2 from the germline V gene are MNHEY and SVGAGI. The CDR3 spans 13 residues. The germline V and J ends were trimmed by 4 bases and 1 base, with 7 bases remaining between them. CDR3 nucleotide sequence: TGTGCCAGCAGTTCGAACAGGAACACTGAAGCTTTCTTT. Its translation: CASSSNRNTEAFF.

This clone was counted only a few times. This chain joins TRBV5-4 and TRBJ2-3; 8 bases are a match to TRBD1. Germline V lookup: CDR1 SGHNT, CDR2 YYREEE (reference sequence). V lost 4 bases to trimming and J lost 9 bases; unmatched junction nucleotides: 19. The CDR3 extends over 17 amino acids. The CDR3, as DNA: TGTGCCAGCAGCGTCGACAGGGGCGCGATCTCCAGGGGCACGCAGTATTTT. Encoded protein: CASSVDRGAISRGTQYF.

In this sample, this clone turned up a few times. V is TRBV7-9 and J is TRBJ2-5; D possibly corresponds to TRBD1 (5 bases). Germline loops: CDR1 SEHNR, CDR2 FQNEAQ (reference sequence). With 0 bases removed from V and 4 bases from J, the gap between germline ends came to 12 bases. CDR3 size: 15 residues. In DNA, the CDR3 is TGTGCCAGCAGCTTAGCAGGGGCTAGGGGAGAGACCCAGTACTTC. Translated: CASSLAGARGETQYF.

This clone showed up just a few times. The V gene is TRBV6-6, the J gene TRBJ2-1, with 9 bases identical to TRBD2. The CDR3 covers 14 residues. The germline gives CDR1 MNHNY, CDR2 SVGAGI (reference sequence). Trimming at V came to 11 bases and at J to 2 bases, leaving 7 bases not matched to a gene. CDR3 nucleotides: TGTGCCGTATTAGCGGGAGCGGCCTACAATGAGCAGTTCTTC. It is translated as CAVLAGAAYNEQFF.

This clone was detected a few times. The chain couples TRBV28 to TRBJ2-7; D is possibly TRBD1 (6 bases). CDR1 is MDHEN, CDR2 SYDVKM, per germline. The V end was cut by 6 bases, the J end by 5 bases, with 20 bases between. The CDR3 runs to 15 residues. In DNA, the CDR3 is TGTGCCAGCAGACCGAGTTTAGGGGGAAAGGACGAGCAGTACTTC. The encoded protein is CASRPSLGGKDEQYF.

This clone was seen more than once but under ten times. Other nucleotide sequences from this sample produce the same CDR3. The CDR3: CASSVGGVSGANVLTF. CDR3 DNA sequence: TGTGCCAGCAGCGTGGGAGGCGTCTCTGGGGCCAACGTCCTGACTTTC. The rearrangement uses TRBV9 and TRBJ2-6; a possible D gene is TRBD2 (6 bases). Germline CDR1 reads SGDLS; CDR2 reads YYNGEE. The V gene lost 2 bases and the J gene lost 0 bases, with 9 bases spanning the gap. CDR3 size: 16 residues.

This CDR3 is CASSPRQGAADEQFF. CDR3 nucleotides: TGTGCCAGTAGTCCAAGACAGGGGGCTGCGGATGAGCAGTTCTTC. The chain carries TRBV19 and TRBJ2-1; TRBD1 matches 10 bases. Trimming took 5 bases from V and 8 from J; bases not matched to a gene: 9. Germline V lookup: CDR1 LNHDA, CDR2 SQIVND (reference sequence). The CDR3 extends over 15 amino acids.

This clone was observed a handful of times. The chain links TRBV19 to TRBJ2-5; TRBD2 agrees at 7 bases. Germline loops: CDR1 LNHDA, CDR2 SQIVND (reference sequence). The ends lost 5 bases at V and 3 bases at J; junction bases unmatched: 12. The CDR3 is made up of 16 amino acids. The CDR3 region has the DNA TGTGCCAGTAGTCCAAGAACGGGAGGTGGGAAAGAGACCCAGTACTTC. Translated: CASSPRTGGGKETQYF.

There are a few counts of this clone. The chain links TRBV2 to TRBJ2-2; 9 nucleotides agree with TRBD1. V was pared by 5 bases and J by 6 bases, with 7 bases of the junction left unmatched. Germline loops: CDR1 SNHLY, CDR2 FYNNEI. The CDR3 extends over 15 amino acids. CDR3 bases: TGTGCCAGCAGTCGGGACAGGGCGGGCGCCGGGGAGCTGTTTTTT. It codes for CASSRDRAGAGELFF.

This rearrangement joins TRBV18 to TRBJ1-1; maybe TRBD1 (5 bases). The CDR3 runs 14 residues. Germline CDR1 reads KGHSH; CDR2 reads LQKENI. Trimming left V 2 bases short and J 2 bases short, with 9 bases between. The DNA for the CDR3 is TGTGCCAGCTCACCATACAGGAGTAACACTGAAGCTTTCTTT. Its protein is CASSPYRSNTEAFF.